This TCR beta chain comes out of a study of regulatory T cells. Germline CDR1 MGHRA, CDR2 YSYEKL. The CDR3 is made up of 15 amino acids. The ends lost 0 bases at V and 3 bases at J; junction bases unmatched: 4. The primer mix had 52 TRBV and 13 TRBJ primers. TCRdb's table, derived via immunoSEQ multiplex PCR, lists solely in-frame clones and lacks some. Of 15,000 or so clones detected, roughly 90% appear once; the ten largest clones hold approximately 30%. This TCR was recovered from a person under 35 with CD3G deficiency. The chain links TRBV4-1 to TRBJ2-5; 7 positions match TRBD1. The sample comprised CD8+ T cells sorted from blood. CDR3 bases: TGCGCCAGCAGCCAAGATCCGGGGACAGAAGAGACCCAGTACTTC. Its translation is CASSQDPGTEETQYF.